Listed below are T cell receptor beta chains from one sample, sequenced in a study of human T cells and chemical hapten exposure. TCRdb redid the calling of the RACE reads with MiXCR, one entry per CDR3 protein. The data show 95,000 to 130,000 distinct CDR3 sequences, around 10% seen once. Sequenced material: whole blood, taken in connection with sensitization to the hapten diphenylcyclopropenone (DPC). These receptors originate from a woman between 50 and 59 years old with alopecia areata. Some clones in this sample may be carry-over from other donors' samples. The CDR3 runs from the conserved cysteine through the conserved F or W. The D gene is left open where the match is weak. Clone size is not always given. Where it is, it says once, few, many or a class for expanded clones.

cdr3_aa: CASSSWTSGSRTDTQYF
cdr3_nt: TGCGCCAGCAGCTCCTGGACTAGCGGGAGTCGGACAGATACGCAGTATTTT
j_call: TRBJ2-3
clone_size: NA
v_call: TRBV5-1
cdr3_length: 17
d_call: TRBD2

cdr3_aa: CASSFLQGSYTF
cdr3_nt: TGTGCCAGCAGTTTTTTGCAGGGGAGCTACACCTTC
j_call: TRBJ1-2
clone_size: many
v_call: TRBV28
cdr3_length: 12
d_call: NA

cdr3_aa: CASSFEGVGEAFF
cdr3_nt: TGTGCCAGCAGCTTCGAAGGAGTCGGTGAAGCTTTCTTT
j_call: TRBJ1-1
clone_size: many
v_call: TRBV7-8
cdr3_length: 13
d_call: NA

cdr3_aa: CASNSQGNQPQHF
cdr3_nt: TGTGCCAGCAACTCCCAGGGCAATCAGCCCCAGCATTTT
j_call: TRBJ1-5
clone_size: many
v_call: TRBV6-2/TRBV6-3
cdr3_length: 13
d_call: NA

cdr3_aa: CASSPDRAGATEAFF
cdr3_nt: TGTGCCAGCTCACCCGACAGGGCGGGCGCCACTGAAGCTTTCTTT
j_call: TRBJ1-1
clone_size: few
v_call: TRBV18
cdr3_length: 15
d_call: TRBD1

cdr3_aa: CASSFQGDEKLFF
cdr3_nt: TGTGCCAGCAGCTTCCAGGGGGATGAAAAACTGTTTTTT
j_call: TRBJ1-4
clone_size: many
v_call: TRBV7-9
cdr3_length: 13
d_call: TRBD1

cdr3_aa: CAISEAVPPLHF
cdr3_nt: TGTGCCATCAGTGAGGCGGTACCACCTCTCCACTTT
j_call: TRBJ1-6
clone_size: NA
v_call: TRBV10-3
cdr3_length: 12
d_call: NA

cdr3_aa: CASSRDDQETQYF
cdr3_nt: TGTGCCAGCAGCCGGGACGACCAAGAGACCCAGTACTTC
j_call: TRBJ2-5
clone_size: NA
v_call: TRBV3-1
cdr3_length: 13
d_call: NA

cdr3_aa: CASNRDRASYEQYF
cdr3_nt: TGTGCCAGCAACCGGGACAGGGCCTCCTACGAGCAGTACTTC
j_call: TRBJ2-7
clone_size: few
v_call: TRBV2
cdr3_length: 14
d_call: TRBD1

cdr3_aa: CASSLSNQPQHF
cdr3_nt: TGTGCCAGCAGCTTAAGTAATCAGCCCCAGCATTTT
j_call: TRBJ1-5
clone_size: many
v_call: TRBV7-6
cdr3_length: 12
d_call: NA

cdr3_aa: CASSQYQGQPQHF
cdr3_nt: TGTGCCAGCAGCCAGTATCAGGGGCAGCCCCAGCATTTT
j_call: TRBJ1-5
clone_size: many
v_call: TRBV14
cdr3_length: 13
d_call: NA

cdr3_aa: CASSVGVGLQLATNEKLFF
cdr3_nt: TGTGCCAGCAGCGTAGGAGTCGGCCTTCAACTAGCAACTAATGAAAAACTGTTTTTT
j_call: TRBJ1-4
clone_size: many
v_call: TRBV9
cdr3_length: 19
d_call: NA

cdr3_aa: CASSPHRDPRESQYF
cdr3_nt: TGTGCCAGCTCACCGCACCGGGACCCAAGAGAGTCCCAGTACTTC
j_call: TRBJ2-5
clone_size: many
v_call: TRBV18
cdr3_length: 15
d_call: NA

cdr3_aa: CASSPVSGANVLTF
cdr3_nt: TGCGCCAGCAGCCCCGTCTCTGGGGCCAACGTCCTGACTTTC
j_call: TRBJ2-6
clone_size: few
v_call: TRBV5-1
cdr3_length: 14
d_call: NA

cdr3_aa: CASRAGANNEQFF
cdr3_nt: TGTGCCAGCAGGGCCGGTGCCAACAATGAGCAGTTCTTC
j_call: TRBJ2-1
clone_size: NA
v_call: TRBV2
cdr3_length: 13
d_call: NA

cdr3_aa: CASSLSRKEQFF
cdr3_nt: TGTGCCAGCAGCCTTTCGCGGAAAGAGCAGTTCTTC
j_call: TRBJ2-1
clone_size: many
v_call: TRBV4-2
cdr3_length: 12
d_call: NA

cdr3_aa: CASSQEQEGDTQYF
cdr3_nt: TGTGCCAGCAGCCAAGAACAGGAAGGGGATACGCAGTATTTT
j_call: TRBJ2-3
clone_size: few
v_call: TRBV3-1
cdr3_length: 14
d_call: NA